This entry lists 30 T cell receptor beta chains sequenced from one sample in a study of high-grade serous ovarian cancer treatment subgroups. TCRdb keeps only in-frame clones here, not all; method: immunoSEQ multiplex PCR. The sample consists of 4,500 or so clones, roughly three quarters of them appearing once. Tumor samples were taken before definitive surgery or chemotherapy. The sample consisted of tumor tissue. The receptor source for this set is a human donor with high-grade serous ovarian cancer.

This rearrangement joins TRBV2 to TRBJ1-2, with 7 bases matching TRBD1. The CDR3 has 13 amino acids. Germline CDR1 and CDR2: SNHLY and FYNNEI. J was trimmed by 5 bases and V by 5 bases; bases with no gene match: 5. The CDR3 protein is CASSRDSYYGYTF. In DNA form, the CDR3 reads TGTGCCAGCAGTCGGGACAGCTATTATGGCTACACCTTC.

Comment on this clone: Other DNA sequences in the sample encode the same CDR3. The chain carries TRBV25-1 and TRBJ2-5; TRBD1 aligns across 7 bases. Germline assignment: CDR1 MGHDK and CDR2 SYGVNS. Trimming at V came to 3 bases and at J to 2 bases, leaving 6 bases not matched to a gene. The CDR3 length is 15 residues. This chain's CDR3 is CASSEQGQRQETQYF. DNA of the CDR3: TGTGCCAGCAGTGAGCAGGGACAGCGTCAAGAGACCCAGTACTTC.

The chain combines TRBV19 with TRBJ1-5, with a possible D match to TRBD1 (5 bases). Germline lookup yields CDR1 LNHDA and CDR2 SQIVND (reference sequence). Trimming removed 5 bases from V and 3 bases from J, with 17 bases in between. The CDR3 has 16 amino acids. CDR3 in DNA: TGTGCCAGTAGTCCGACAGAGACTCTTCCCAATCAGCCCCAGCATTTT. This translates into CASSPTETLPNQPQHF. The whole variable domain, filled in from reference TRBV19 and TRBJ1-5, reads DGGITQSPKYLFRKEGQNVTLSCEQNLNHDAMYWYRQDPGQGLRLIYYSQIVNDFQKGDIAEGYSVSREKKESFPLTVTSAQKNPTAFYLCASSPTETLPNQPQHFGDGTRLSIL.

The CDR3 sequence is CASSFLAEETQYF. The CDR3 DNA sequence: TGCGCCAGCAGCTTCCTAGCGGAAGAGACCCAGTACTTC. The V and J genes are TRBV5-1 and TRBJ2-5; TRBD2 aligns across 7 bases. The germline gives CDR1 SGHRS, CDR2 YFSETQ. The CDR3 loop spans 13 amino acids. V gave up 2 bases and J gave up 3 bases; unmatched junction bases: 1.

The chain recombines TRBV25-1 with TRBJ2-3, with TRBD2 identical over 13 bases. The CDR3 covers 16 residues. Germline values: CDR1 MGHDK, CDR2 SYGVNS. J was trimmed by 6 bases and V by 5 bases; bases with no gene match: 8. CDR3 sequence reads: CASSQGLAGAGDTQYF. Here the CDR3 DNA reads TGTGCCAGCAGTCAAGGACTAGCGGGAGCAGGGGATACGCAGTATTTT.

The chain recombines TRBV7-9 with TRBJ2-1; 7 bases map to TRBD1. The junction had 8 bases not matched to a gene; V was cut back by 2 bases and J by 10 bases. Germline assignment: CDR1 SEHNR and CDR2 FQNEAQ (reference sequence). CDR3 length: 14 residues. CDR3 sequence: CASSLMGQLTEQFF. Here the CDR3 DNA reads TGTGCCAGCAGCTTAATGGGACAGCTCACGGAGCAGTTCTTC.

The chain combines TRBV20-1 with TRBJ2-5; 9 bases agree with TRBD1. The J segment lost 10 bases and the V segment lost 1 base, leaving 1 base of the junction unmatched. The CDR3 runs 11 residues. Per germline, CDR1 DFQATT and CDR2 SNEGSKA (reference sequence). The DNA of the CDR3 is TGCAGTGCTAGAGTGGGACAGGGCCAGTACTTC. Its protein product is CSARVGQGQYF.

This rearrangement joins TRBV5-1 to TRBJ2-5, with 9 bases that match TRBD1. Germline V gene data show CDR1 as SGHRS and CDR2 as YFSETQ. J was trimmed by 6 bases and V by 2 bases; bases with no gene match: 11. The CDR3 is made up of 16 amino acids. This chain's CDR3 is CASSFGTGRLIQTQYF. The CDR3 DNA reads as TGCGCCAGCAGCTTTGGGACAGGGAGGTTGATACAGACCCAGTACTTC.

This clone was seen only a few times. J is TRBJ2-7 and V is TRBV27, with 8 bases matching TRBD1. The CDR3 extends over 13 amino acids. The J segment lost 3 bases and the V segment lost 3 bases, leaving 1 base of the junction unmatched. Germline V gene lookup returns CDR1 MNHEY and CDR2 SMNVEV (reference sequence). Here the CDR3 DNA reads TGTGCCAGCAGTTTTGGGACAGGCTACGAGCAGTACTTC. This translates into CASSFGTGYEQYF.

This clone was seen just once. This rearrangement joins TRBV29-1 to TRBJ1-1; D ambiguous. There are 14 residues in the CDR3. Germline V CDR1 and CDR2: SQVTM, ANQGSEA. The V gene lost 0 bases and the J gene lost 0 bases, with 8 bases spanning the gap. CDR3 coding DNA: TGCAGCGTTGAAGAAAGTGGGATGAACACTGAAGCTTTCTTT. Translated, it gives CSVEESGMNTEAFF.

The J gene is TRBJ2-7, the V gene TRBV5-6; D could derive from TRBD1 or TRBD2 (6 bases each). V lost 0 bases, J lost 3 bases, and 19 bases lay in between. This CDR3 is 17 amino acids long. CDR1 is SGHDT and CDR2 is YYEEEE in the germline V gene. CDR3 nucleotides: TGTGCCAGCAGCTTGGGAAGTTGGGGGCGGGGTTTCTACGAGCAGTACTTC. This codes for CASSLGSWGRGFYEQYF.

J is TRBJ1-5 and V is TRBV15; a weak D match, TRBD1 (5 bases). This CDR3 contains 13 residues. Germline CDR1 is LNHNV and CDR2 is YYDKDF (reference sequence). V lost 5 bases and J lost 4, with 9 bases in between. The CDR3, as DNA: TGTGCCACCAGCGTGGGACTTAATCAGCCCCAGCATTTT. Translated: CATSVGLNQPQHF.

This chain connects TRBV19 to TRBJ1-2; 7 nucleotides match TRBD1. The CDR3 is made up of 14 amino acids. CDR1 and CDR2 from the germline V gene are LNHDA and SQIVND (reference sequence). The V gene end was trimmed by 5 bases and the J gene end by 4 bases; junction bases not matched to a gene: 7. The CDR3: CASSPIDRVYGYTF. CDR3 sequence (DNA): TGTGCCAGTAGTCCAATAGACAGGGTCTATGGCTACACCTTC.

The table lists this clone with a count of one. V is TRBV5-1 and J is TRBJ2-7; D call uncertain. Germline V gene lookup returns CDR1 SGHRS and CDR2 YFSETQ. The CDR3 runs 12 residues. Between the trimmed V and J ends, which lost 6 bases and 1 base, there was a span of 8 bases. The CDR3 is CASNGESYEQYF. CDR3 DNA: TGCGCCAGCAACGGAGAATCCTACGAGCAGTACTTC.

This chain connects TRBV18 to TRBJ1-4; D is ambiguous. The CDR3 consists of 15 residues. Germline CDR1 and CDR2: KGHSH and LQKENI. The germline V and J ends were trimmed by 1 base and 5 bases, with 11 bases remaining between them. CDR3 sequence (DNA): TGTGCCAGCTCACCACGGAGCTTAACGAATGAAAAACTGTTTTTT. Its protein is CASSPRSLTNEKLFF.

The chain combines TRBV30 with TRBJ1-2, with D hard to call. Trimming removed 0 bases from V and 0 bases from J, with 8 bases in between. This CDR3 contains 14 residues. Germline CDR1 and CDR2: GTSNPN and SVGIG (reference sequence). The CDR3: CAWSVRPANYGYTF. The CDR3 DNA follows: TGTGCCTGGAGTGTACGGCCAGCTAACTATGGCTACACCTTC.

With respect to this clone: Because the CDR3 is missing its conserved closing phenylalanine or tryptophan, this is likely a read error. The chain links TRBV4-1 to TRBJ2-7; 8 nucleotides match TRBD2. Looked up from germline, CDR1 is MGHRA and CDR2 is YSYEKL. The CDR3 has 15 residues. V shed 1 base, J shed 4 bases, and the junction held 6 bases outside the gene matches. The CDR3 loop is CASSQVRAGGYEQYL. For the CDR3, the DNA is TGCGCCAGCAGCCAAGTAAGGGCGGGGGGTTACGAGCAGTACCTC.

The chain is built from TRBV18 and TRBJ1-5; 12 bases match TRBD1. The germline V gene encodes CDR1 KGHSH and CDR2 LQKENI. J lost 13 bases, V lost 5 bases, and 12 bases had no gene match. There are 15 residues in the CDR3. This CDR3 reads CASSSRGTGGFNQHF. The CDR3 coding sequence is TGTGCCAGCTCATCGCGAGGGACAGGGGGCTTCAATCAGCATTTT. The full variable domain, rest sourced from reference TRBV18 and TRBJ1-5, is NAGVMQNPRHLVRRRGQEARLRCSPMKGHSHVYWYRQLPEEGLKFMVYLQKENIIDESGMPKERFSAEFPKEGPSILRIQQVVRGDSAAYFCASSSRGTGGFNQHFGDGTRLSIL.

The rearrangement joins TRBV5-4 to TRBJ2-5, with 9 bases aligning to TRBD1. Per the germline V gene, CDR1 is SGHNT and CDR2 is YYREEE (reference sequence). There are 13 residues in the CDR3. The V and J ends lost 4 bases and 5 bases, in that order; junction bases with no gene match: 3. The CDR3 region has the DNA TGTGCCAGCAGCGACGGACAGGGGGAGACCCAGTACTTC. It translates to CASSDGQGETQYF.

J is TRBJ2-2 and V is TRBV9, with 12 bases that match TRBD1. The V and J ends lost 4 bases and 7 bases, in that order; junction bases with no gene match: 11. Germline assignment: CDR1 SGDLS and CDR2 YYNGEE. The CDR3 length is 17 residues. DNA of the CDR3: TGTGCCAGCAGCCCATCCGGGACAGGGGGCTGGAGCGGGGAGCTGTTTTTT. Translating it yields CASSPSGTGGWSGELFF.

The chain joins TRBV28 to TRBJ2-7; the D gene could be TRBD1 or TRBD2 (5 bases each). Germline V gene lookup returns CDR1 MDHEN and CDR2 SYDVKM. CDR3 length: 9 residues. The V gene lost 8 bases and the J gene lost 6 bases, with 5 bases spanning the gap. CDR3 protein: CASGGEQYF. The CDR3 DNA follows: TGTGCCAGCGGGGGCGAGCAGTACTTC. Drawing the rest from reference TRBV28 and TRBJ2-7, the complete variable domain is DVKVTQSSRYLVKRTGEKVFLECVQDMDHENMFWYRQDPGLGLRLIYFSYDVKMKEKGDIPEGYSVSREKKERFSLILESASTNQTSMYLCASGGEQYFGPGTRLTVT.

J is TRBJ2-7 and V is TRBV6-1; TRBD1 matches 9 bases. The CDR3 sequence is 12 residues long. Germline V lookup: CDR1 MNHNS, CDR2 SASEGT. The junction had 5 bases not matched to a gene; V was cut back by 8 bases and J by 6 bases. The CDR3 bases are TGTGCCAGCGGGACAGGGCTGGGCGAGCAGTACGTC. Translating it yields CASGTGLGEQYV.

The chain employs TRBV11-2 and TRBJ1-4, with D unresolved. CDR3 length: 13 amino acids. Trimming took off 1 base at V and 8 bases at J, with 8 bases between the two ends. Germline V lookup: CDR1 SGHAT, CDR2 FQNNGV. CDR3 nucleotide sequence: TGTGCCAGCAGCTTAGGGGGTGAGGAAAAACTGTTTTTT. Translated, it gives CASSLGGEEKLFF.

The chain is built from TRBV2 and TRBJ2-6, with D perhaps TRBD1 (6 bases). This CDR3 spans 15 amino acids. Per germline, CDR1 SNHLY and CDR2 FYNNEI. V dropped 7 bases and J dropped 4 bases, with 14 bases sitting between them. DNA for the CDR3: TGTGCCAGCAAAGGACACAGGGCCGGGGCCAACGTCCTGACTTTC. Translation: CASKGHRAGANVLTF.

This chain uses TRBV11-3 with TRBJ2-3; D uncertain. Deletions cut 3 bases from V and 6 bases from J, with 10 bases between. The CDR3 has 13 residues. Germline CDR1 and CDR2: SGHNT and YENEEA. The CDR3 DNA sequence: TGTGCCAGCAGCTTTGGCAATTGGGATACGCAGTATTTT. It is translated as CASSFGNWDTQYF.

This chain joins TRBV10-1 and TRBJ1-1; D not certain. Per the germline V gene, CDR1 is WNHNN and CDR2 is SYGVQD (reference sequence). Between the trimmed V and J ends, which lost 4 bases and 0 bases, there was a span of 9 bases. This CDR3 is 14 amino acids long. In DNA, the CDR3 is TGCGCCAGCAGTGCGAACATCTTGAACACTGAAGCTTTCTTT. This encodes CASSANILNTEAFF.

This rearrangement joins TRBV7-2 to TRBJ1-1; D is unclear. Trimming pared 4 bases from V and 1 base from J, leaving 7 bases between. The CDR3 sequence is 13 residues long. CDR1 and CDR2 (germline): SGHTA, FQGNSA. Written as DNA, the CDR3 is TGTGCCAGCAGCTCCTACACGAACACTGAAGCTTTCTTT. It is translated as CASSSYTNTEAFF. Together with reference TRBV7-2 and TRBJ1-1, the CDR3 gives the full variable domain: GAGVSQSPSNKVTEKGKDVELRCDPISGHTALYWYRQSLGQGLEFLIYFQGNSAPDKSGLPSDRFSAERTGGSVSTLTIQRTQQEDSAVYLCASSSYTNTEAFFGQGTRLTVV.

CDR3 DNA sequence: TGTGCCAGCAGCCCAACAGGGGGTAGGGAGACCCAGTACTTC. It yields the protein CASSPTGGRETQYF. The V call is TRBV11-2, the J call TRBJ2-5, with 8 bases aligning to TRBD1. V lost 5 bases to trimming and J lost 5 bases; unmatched junction nucleotides: 7. The CDR3 is 14 amino acids. The V gene's germline CDR1 is SGHAT and CDR2 FQNNGV.

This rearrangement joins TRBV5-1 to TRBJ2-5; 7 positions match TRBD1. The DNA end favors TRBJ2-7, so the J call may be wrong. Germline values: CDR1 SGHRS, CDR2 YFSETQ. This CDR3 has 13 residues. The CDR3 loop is CASSSTTGSEQYF. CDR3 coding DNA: TGCGCCAGCAGCTCTACGACAGGGAGCGAGCAGTACTTC.

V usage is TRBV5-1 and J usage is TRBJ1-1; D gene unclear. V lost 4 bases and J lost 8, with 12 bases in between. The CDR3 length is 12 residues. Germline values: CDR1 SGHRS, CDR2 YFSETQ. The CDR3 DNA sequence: TGCGCCAGCAGCCTACTAGGTGGAGAAGCTTTCTTT. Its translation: CASSLLGGEAFF.